This entry concerns a single T cell receptor (beta chain). Its antigen is not yet known. Base qualities were left out, and no much larger clone turns up one base away. The library came from the immunoSEQ multiplex PCR assay. As for the authors' bioinformatics: A statistical classification framework was built to diagnose cytomegalovirus status from the catalog of TCR beta chain sequences. This immuneACCESS table, as held by TCRdb, lists in-frame sequences with V and J called but not all clones. Of the missing ones, under half trace to an unresolved V gene in checked studies; the others have no known cause. The V and J calls and clone size were taken over from that table, and D and trimming were inferred from the DNA. The sample table lists under 400,000 clones, approximately 91% of them with a count of one. Approximately 0.9% of the sample goes to the ten largest clones. The data derive from a study of cytomegalovirus exposure and HLA in healthy donors (dated by TCRdb to about 2017). Looking at the study overall: According to a later analysis, one platform produced both the 110 or so validation repertoires and the 670 or so repertoires of the first cohort. The study combined high-throughput TCR immunosequencing, statistical association of individual TCRs with disease status, and machine learning to predict cytomegalovirus infection status. The aim of the study was to test whether cataloging public T cell receptors could identify signatures of past pathogen exposure. Along with the roughly 710-subject first cohort, a separate validation cohort of approximately 110 different subjects was used.

CDR1 SGHKS and CDR2 YYEKEE were looked up in the germline V gene (reference sequence). Trimming at the junction amounts to 2 bases on V and 6 bases on J, and the germline ends lie 23 bases apart. The CDR3 covers 17 residues, taking in both the cysteine and the phenylalanine. Only the CDR3 DNA stays, 51 bases, in frame from base 1. What the authors observed across the whole study: Most TCR sequences were observed very rarely across donors, whereas some public TCRs were present in many individuals. A few of the identified cytomegalovirus-associated TCR beta chains were confirmed in vitro to be specific for cytomegalovirus antigens. The classifier was reported to diagnose cytomegalovirus status with high specificity and sensitivity in both the original and validation cohorts. The study gave a list of under 200 TCR beta chains associated with cytomegalovirus. It was suggested by the authors that the approach could potentially be generalized to other disease states and immunological phenotypes. Subsequent analysis determined that TCRs grouped into clusters in the first cohort also showed a tendency toward co-occurrence across the roughly 120 validation repertoires, and 94% of cluster scores exceeded 0. A later analysis lacked HLA typing for the validation cohort, so it scored co-occurrence in that cohort across all 110 or so repertoires.

The donors belonged to the validation cohort of 90 to 150 subjects, which was separate from the approximately 700-subject first cohort. In this chain, TRBV5-5 is recombined with TRBJ1-2; TRBD1 might be the D gene, on 5 matching bases. Input material: PBMCs. The sequence was collected from a young man in good health and CMV-seronegative. The CDR3 in this case is CASSFIQTTVRGDGYTF. The DNA is as follows: TGTGCCAGCAGCTTTATACAAACAACGGTCCGGGGGGATGGCTACACCTTC.